This TCR beta chain was sequenced during a study of OX40 agonist ivuxolimab in advanced cancers. Study details: Treatment of patients was with ivuxolimab, an agonistic anti-OX40 (CD134) antibody. Males comprised roughly four fifths of the group, whose mean age was roughly 60 years (range about 20 to 79). Findings and limits, study-wide: Partly responding patients at 0.1-3.0 mg/kg showed some of the smallest clonal expansion. At doses 0.1 to 3.0 mg/kg, CD4+ and CD8+ clones expanded.

Regarding this clone: Antigen: not known.

Trimming cost V 5 bases and J 3 bases, with 5 bases left between them. The CDR3 extends over 11 amino acids. Germline assignment: CDR1 MNHEY and CDR2 SMNVEV (reference sequence). Only in-frame clones appear in the TCRdb table, and some are missing; sequencing was by immunoSEQ multiplex PCR. The table shows more than 65,000 clones, with 70% to 90% occurring only once. The receptor comes from an adult with an advanced solid tumor such as melanoma, head and neck, liver or kidney cancer. This chain connects TRBV27 to TRBJ2-7; no reliable D call. Specimen: CD4+ or CD8+ T cells sorted from blood, collected in a trial of the OX40 agonist ivuxolimab. The CDR3 region has the DNA TGTGCCAGCAGTAGCCACTACGAGCAGTACTTC. Residues: CASSSHYEQYF.